This TCR beta chain was observed in a study of spatial heterogeneity in lung cancer. For the study at large: Sequencing was performed on follow-up PBMC samples when available, collected at a median of around 2 years after resection. The mean occurrence of each unique TCR and UMI combination in raw reads exceeded eight.

The library protocol tagged each TCR cDNA with a unique molecular identifier. Using its own MiXCR run on the 5' RACE reads, TCRdb lists one record per CDR3 protein. Of about 120,000 distinct CDR3 sequences listed, about 12% are singletons. As to this clonotype: Its specificity is not known.

Study conclusions and caveats: Follow-up blood showed ubiquitous expanded tumor TCRs less than blood at resection did.

The time point is: blood at routine non-recurrence follow-up after resection. Tumor, nontumor lung or frozen PBMC supplied whole RNA, sequenced without sorting. After removal of 4 bases from V and 1 base from J, the junction contained 13 bases not matched to a gene. This CDR3 has 18 residues. Germline V lookup: CDR1 SGDLS, CDR2 YYNGEE. The rearrangement joins TRBV9 to TRBJ2-1, with 8 positions matching TRBD1. The sequences come from PBMCs, collected at follow-up. The TCR was taken from a male donor with early-stage non-small cell lung cancer. CDR3 in amino acids: CASSPPKTGERSYNEQFF. CDR3 coding DNA: TGTGCCAGCAGCCCCCCCAAGACAGGGGAAAGATCCTACAATGAGCAGTTCTTC.